This record covers a single T cell receptor (beta chain). Time point noted: healthy volunteer bleed at 2 weeks. It was unfractionated whole blood from which total RNA was extracted. TCRdb recomputed calls from the RACE reads with MiXCR, one row per CDR3 protein. There are roughly 130,000 distinct CDR3 sequences in the sample; 8.5% to 9.5% occur only once, and around 2% lies in the top ten. The entry originates in a study of human T cells and chemical hapten exposure. CDR1 SGHRS and CDR2 YFSETQ come from the germline V gene. With V trimmed by 3 bases and J by 2 bases, 2 bases remained unmatched. There are 14 residues in the CDR3.

This receptor was obtained from a male donor in good health. Some clones in this sample may be carry-over from other donors' samples. The rearrangement joins TRBV5-1 to TRBJ2-7; TRBD1 matches at 10 bases. Material: whole blood. CDR3 region: CASSSGQGTYEQYF. DNA for the CDR3: TGCGCCAGCAGCTCGGGACAGGGGACCTACGAGCAGTACTTC.